The following is a TCR beta chain sequence with its context. The entry originates in a study of T cells in Graves' hyperthyroidism and ophthalmopathy. Amplified TCR beta CDR3 regions came from RNA transcripts. The TCR CDR3 first-round RT-PCR relied on the HTBI primer set. TCRdb reanalysed the multiplex PCR reads using MiXCR and keeps one entry per CDR3 protein. The sample yields hundreds of thousands of distinct CDR3 sequences, 38% seen once. Germline CDR1 is LNHDA and CDR2 is SQIVND (reference sequence). The CDR3 is 15 residues long. Trimming shortened V by 2 bases and J by 3 bases, and 11 bases separated the two germline ends.

Sequencing was carried out using blood. J is TRBJ1-5 and V is TRBV19; D unresolved. This clonotype was sampled from a man aged 18 to 30 with Graves' hyperthyroidism. CDR3 in DNA: TGTGCCAGTAGTATAAGATACAGATTCAATCAGCCCCAGCATTTT. Translating it yields CASSIRYRFNQPQHF.